These 7 T cell receptor beta chains came from one sample sequenced in a study of CXCR3-negative and CXCR3-positive naive CD8 T cells. Through 5' RACE with UMI labels, the TRB cDNA libraries were prepared. Each CDR3 protein gets one entry in TCRdb, which reprocessed the 5' RACE reads and gives no DNA. The sample has some 130,000 distinct CDR3 sequences. The sequenced material came from naive CXCR3- CD8+ T cells from blood. Specified subset: CD45RO-CCR7+CD27+CD95- naive CD8+ T cells lacking CXCR3 (TNR3-). These receptors all come from a human donor in good health. Some clones in this sample may be carry-over from other donors' samples.

This chain uses TRBV27 with TRBJ2-7. This CDR3 is 13 amino acids long. Germline loops: CDR1 MNHEY, CDR2 SMNVEV (reference sequence). The CDR3 sequence: CASSSGGPYEQYF.

V and J are TRBV7-3 and TRBJ2-3; TCRdb gives TRBD2 as the D gene, but with no DNA this cannot be confirmed. The CDR3 sequence is 15 residues long. The germline gives CDR1 SGHTA, CDR2 FQGTGA. The CDR3 here is CASSPGTIAGDTQYF.

The rearrangement joins TRBV28 to TRBJ2-1; TCRdb picks TRBD2, but there is no DNA to check that call. CDR3 length: 16 residues. The germline V gene has CDR1 MDHEN and CDR2 SYDVKM. The CDR3 loop reads CASSFPSSGGAGEQFF.

The CDR3 sequence: CASSDSRGGRANEQFF. The chain employs TRBV7-9 and TRBJ2-1; checking the TCRdb D call of TRBD1 is not possible without DNA. The CDR3 totals 16 residues. Per germline, CDR1 SEHNR and CDR2 FQNEAQ (reference sequence). The whole variable domain, remainder taken from reference TRBV7-9 and TRBJ2-1, is DTGVSQNPRHKITKRGQNVTFRCDPISEHNRLYWYRQTLGQGPEFLTYFQNEAQLEKSRLLSDRFSAERPKGSFSTLEIQRTEQGDSAMYLCASSDSRGGRANEQFFGPGTRLTVL.

V gene TRBV7-9 combines with J gene TRBJ1-1. Looked up from germline, CDR1 is SEHNR and CDR2 is FQNEAQ (reference sequence). The CDR3 extends over 14 amino acids. The CDR3 sequence: CASSLADGNTEAFF.

This rearrangement joins TRBV7-8 to TRBJ2-3; absent DNA, TCRdb's TRBD2 call cannot be checked. Per germline, CDR1 SGHVS and CDR2 FQNEAQ. CDR3 size: 16 residues. CDR3 sequence reads: CASNRGTSASADTQYF.

The chain couples TRBV14 to TRBJ1-1. Per germline, CDR1 SGHDN and CDR2 FVKESK. This CDR3 has 15 residues. The CDR3 protein is CASSPGPGGTTEAFF.